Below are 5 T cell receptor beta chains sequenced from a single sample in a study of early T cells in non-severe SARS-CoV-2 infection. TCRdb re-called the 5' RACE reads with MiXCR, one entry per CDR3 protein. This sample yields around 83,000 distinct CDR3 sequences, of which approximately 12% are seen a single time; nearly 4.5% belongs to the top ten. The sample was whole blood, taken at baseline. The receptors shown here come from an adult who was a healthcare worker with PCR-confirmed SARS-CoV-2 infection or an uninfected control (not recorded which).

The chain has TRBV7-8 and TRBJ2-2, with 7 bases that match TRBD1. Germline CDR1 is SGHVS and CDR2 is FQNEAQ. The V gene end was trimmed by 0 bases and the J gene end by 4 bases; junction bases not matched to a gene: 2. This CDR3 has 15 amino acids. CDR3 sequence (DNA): TGTGCCAGCAGCTTAGCGGGACAGTCCACCGGGGAGCTGTTTTTT. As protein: CASSLAGQSTGELFF.

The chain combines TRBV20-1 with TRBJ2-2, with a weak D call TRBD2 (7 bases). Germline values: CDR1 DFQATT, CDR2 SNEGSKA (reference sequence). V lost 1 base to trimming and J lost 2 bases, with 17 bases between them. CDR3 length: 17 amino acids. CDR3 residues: CSARGEARGPNTGELFF. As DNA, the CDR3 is TGCAGTGCTAGAGGGGAGGCGCGGGGGCCCAACACCGGGGAGCTGTTTTTT.

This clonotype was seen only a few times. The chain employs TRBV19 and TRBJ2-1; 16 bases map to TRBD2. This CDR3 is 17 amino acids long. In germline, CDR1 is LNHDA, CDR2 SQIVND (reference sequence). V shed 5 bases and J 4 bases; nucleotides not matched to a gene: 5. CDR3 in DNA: TGTGCCAGTAGTCCCGGGACTAGCGGGAGGGGTTACAATGAGCAGTTCTTC. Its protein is CASSPGTSGRGYNEQFF.

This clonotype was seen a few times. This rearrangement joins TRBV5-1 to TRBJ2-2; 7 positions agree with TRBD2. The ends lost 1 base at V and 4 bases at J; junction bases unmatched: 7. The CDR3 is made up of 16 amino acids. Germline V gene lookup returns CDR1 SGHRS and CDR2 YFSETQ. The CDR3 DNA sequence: TGCGCCAGCAGCTTGAGCCCACTAGCGAGCACCGGGGAGCTGTTTTTT. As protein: CASSLSPLASTGELFF.

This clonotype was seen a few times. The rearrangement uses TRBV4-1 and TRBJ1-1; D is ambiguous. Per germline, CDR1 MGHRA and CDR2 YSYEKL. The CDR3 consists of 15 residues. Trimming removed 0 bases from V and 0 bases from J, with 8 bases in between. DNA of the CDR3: TGCGCCAGCAGCCAAGATAACCTCATGAACACTGAAGCTTTCTTT. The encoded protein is CASSQDNLMNTEAFF.